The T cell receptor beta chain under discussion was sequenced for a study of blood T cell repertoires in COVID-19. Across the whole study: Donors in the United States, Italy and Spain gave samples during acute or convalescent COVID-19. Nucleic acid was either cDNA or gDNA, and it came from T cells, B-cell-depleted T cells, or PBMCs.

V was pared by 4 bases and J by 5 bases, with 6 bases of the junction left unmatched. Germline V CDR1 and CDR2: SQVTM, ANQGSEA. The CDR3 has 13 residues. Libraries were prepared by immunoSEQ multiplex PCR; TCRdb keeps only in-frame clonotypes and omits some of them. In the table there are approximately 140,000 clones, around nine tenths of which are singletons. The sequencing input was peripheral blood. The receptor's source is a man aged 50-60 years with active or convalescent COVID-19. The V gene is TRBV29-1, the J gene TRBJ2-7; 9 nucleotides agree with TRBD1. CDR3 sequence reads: CSVATGTGNEQYF. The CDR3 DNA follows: TGCAGCGTTGCAACCGGGACAGGGAACGAGCAGTACTTC.